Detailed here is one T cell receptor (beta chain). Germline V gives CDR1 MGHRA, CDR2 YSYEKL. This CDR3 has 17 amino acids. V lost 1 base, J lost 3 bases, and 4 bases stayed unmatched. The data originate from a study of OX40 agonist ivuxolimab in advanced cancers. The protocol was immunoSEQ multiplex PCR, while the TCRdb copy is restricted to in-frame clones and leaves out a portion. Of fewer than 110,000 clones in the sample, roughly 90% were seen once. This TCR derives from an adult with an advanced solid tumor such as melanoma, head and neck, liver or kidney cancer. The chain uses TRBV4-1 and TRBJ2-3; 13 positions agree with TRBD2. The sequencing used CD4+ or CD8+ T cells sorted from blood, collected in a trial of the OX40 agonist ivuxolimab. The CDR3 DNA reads TGCGCCAGCAGCCAAGTGACTAGCGGGAGGAGTACAGATACGCAGTATTTT. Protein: CASSQVTSGRSTDTQYF.